Shown below are 8 T cell receptor beta chains from a single sample sequenced in a study of early T cells in non-severe SARS-CoV-2 infection. TCRdb re-derived calls from the 5' RACE reads in MiXCR, one entry per CDR3 protein. The sample has roughly 20,000 distinct CDR3 sequences; about 3.7% are singletons. Sequencing was performed on whole blood. The source is an adult who was a healthcare worker with PCR-confirmed SARS-CoV-2 infection or an uninfected control (not recorded which).

The gene calls are TRBV12-3 or TRBV12-4 and TRBJ2-5, with TRBD1 identical over 8 bases. The CDR3 spans 14 residues. With V trimmed by 6 bases and J by 6 bases, 9 bases remained unmatched. DNA for the CDR3: TGTGCCAGCAGCCTTGACAGGGGTTGGCAGACCCAGTACTTC. The encoded protein is CASSLDRGWQTQYF.

This clonotype was seen ten or more times. The rearrangement links TRBV7-6 to TRBJ2-1; TRBD2 agrees at 7 bases. The V segment lost 3 bases and the J segment 6 bases; nucleotides outside the gene matches: 14. The CDR3 has 17 amino acids. In germline, CDR1 is SGHVS, CDR2 FNYEAQ. The CDR3 DNA is TGTGCCAGCAGCTTTTTAAAAGGCGCTAGCGGTTCCAATGAGCAGTTCTTC. Protein: CASSFLKGASGSNEQFF.

This chain joins TRBV11-2 and TRBJ2-3; D perhaps matches TRBD2 (5 bases). V lost 1 base, J lost 4 bases, and 12 bases lay in between. This CDR3 spans 15 amino acids. Germline V CDR1 and CDR2: SGHAT, FQNNGV. The DNA of the CDR3 is TGTGCCAGCAGCTTAGTCGGGAATAGCGCAGATACGCAGTATTTT. Amino acids: CASSLVGNSADTQYF.

The chain uses TRBV7-2 and TRBJ1-5; weak D call: TRBD1 (6 bases). V lost 6 bases and J 4 bases, leaving 10 bases between the germline ends. The CDR3 length is 13 residues. Germline V gene sequence: CDR1 SGHTA, CDR2 FQGNSA. The CDR3: CASSRDKNQPQHF. CDR3 nucleotides: TGTGCCAGCAGTCGGGACAAGAATCAGCCCCAGCATTTT.

The chain joins TRBV28 to TRBJ2-7; 7 nucleotides agree with TRBD1. The germline gives CDR1 MDHEN, CDR2 SYDVKM. J gave up 7 bases and V 5 bases, and 11 bases lay outside the gene matches. The CDR3 has 14 residues. DNA for the CDR3: TGTGCCAGCAGTCTAGGACAGGTGTATAAGGAGCAGTACTTC. Protein product: CASSLGQVYKEQYF. The full variable domain, in which reference TRBV28 and TRBJ2-7 provide the parts outside the CDR3, is DVKVTQSSRYLVKRTGEKVFLECVQDMDHENMFWYRQDPGLGLRLIYFSYDVKMKEKGDIPEGYSVSREKKERFSLILESASTNQTSMYLCASSLGQVYKEQYFGPGTRLTVT.

This clonotype showed up many times. This chain joins TRBV6-4 and TRBJ2-7; the D call may be TRBD1 or TRBD2 (5 bases each). The V end lost 4 bases, the J end lost 2 bases, and 15 bases lay between the germline ends. The CDR3 totals 15 residues. Per germline, CDR1 MRHNA and CDR2 SNTAGT. The CDR3 region is CASSGRGTDPYEQYF. CDR3 DNA sequence: TGTGCCAGCAGTGGGAGAGGGACGGACCCCTACGAGCAGTACTTC.

This clonotype was seen many times. This chain uses TRBV7-9 with TRBJ2-2; D remains ambiguous. Trimming stripped 5 bases from V and 1 base from J, with 14 bases between. This CDR3 has 16 amino acids. Germline CDR1 and CDR2: SEHNR and FQNEAQ (reference sequence). The DNA of the CDR3 is TGTGCCAGCAGCGGAGAGGCCAAGCGGAACACCGGGGAGCTGTTTTTT. This codes for CASSGEAKRNTGELFF.

The table lists this clonotype with many counts. The chain links TRBV11-2 to TRBJ2-2; D not resolved. V lost 5 bases, J lost 3 bases, and 7 bases lay in between. Germline V gene sequence: CDR1 SGHAT, CDR2 FQNNGV. This CDR3 comprises 13 residues. This chain's CDR3 is CASSGRYTGELFF. The CDR3 nucleotides are TGTGCCAGCAGCGGACGGTACACCGGGGAGCTGTTTTTT.